Sequencing of this T cell receptor beta chain was carried out in a study of T cells in Graves' hyperthyroidism and ophthalmopathy. Findings and limits, study-wide: Blood shared most expanded thyroid clonotypes above 0.001.

Researchers defined stable Graves' hyperthyroidism as no ophthalmopathy progression within 18 months. Notes on this clonotype: Antigen specificity is unknown.

The V and J ends lost 3 bases and 6 bases respectively, with 12 bases between them. The CDR3 consists of 14 residues. Germline loops: CDR1 ENHRY, CDR2 SYGVKD. It was RNA transcripts that yielded the amplified TCR beta CDR3 regions. First-round RT-PCR with HTBI primers amplified the TCR CDR3 region. TCRdb ran MiXCR on the multiplex PCR reads and lists one entry per CDR3 protein. The data show around 540,000 distinct CDR3 sequences, about 43% seen once. The sequenced material came from peripheral blood or thyroid tissue (not recorded which). This TCR derives from a woman between 18 and 29 years old with Graves' hyperthyroidism. The chain couples TRBV10-3 to TRBJ1-5; D gene ambiguous. In nucleotides, the CDR3 is TGTGCCATCAGTGAATCGGGGAAGGTTCAGCCCCAGCATTTT. Its protein product is CAISESGKVQPQHF.